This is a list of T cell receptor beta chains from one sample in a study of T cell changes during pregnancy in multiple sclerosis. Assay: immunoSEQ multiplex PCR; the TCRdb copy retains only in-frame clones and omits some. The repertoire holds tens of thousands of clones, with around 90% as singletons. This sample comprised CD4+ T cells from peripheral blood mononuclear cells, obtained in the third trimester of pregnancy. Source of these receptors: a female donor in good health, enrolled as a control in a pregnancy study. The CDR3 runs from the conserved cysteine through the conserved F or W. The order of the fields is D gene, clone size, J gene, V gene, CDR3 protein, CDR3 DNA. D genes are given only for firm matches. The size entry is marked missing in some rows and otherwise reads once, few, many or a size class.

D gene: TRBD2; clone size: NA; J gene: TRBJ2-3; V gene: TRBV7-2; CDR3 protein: CASSLSGSGTDTQYF; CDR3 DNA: TGTGCCAGCAGCCTTAGCGGGTCGGGCACAGATACGCAGTATTTT
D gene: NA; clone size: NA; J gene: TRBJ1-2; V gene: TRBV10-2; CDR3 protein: CATSVRNNYGYTF; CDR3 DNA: TGCGCCACCAGCGTCCGTAATAACTATGGCTACACCTTC
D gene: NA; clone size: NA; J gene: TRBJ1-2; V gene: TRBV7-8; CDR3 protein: CASSLGLNYGYTF; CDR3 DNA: TGTGCCAGCAGCTTAGGACTGAACTATGGCTACACCTTC
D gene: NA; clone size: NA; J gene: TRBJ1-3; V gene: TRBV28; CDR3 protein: CASSPPGRPGNTIYF; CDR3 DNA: TGTGCCAGCAGTCCCCCGGGAAGGCCTGGAAACACCATATATTTT
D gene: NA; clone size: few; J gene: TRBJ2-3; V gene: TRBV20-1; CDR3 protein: CSAPPKDTQYF; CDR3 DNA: TGCAGTGCCCCCCCCAAAGATACGCAGTATTTT
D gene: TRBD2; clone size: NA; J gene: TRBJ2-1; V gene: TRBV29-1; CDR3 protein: CSVERGLAEQFF; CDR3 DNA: TGCAGCGTTGAAAGAGGACTAGCGGAGCAGTTCTTC
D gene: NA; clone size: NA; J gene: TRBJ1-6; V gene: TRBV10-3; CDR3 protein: CAISEEGHYNSPLHF; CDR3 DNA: TGTGCCATCAGTGAAGAAGGACACTATAATTCACCCCTCCACTTT
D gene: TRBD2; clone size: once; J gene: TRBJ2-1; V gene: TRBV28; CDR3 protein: CASSPLPSGSYNEQFF; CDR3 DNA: TGTGCCAGCAGTCCCCTGCCTAGCGGGTCCTACAATGAGCAGTTCTTC
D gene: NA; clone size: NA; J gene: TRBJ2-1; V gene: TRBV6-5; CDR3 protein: CASSYSSASSYNEQFF; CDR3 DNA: TGTGCCAGCAGTTACTCTAGCGCTAGCTCCTACAATGAGCAGTTCTTC
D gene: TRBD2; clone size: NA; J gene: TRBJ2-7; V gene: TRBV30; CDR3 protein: CAWSRLGLTYEQYF; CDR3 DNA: TGTGCCTGGAGTCGGCTGGGACTAACCTACGAGCAGTACTTC
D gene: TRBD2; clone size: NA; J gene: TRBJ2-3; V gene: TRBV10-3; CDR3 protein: CATRTSGIDTQYF; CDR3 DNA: TGTGCCACCAGGACTAGCGGGATAGATACGCAGTATTTT
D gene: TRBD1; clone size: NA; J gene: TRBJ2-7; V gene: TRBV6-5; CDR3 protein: CASSLGQGSPYEQYF; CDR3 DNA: TGTGCCAGCAGCCTGGGACAGGGGTCCCCCTACGAGCAGTACTTC
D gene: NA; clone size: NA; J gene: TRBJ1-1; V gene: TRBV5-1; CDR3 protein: CASSYGGLNTEAFF; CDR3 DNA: TGCGCCAGCAGTTATGGGGGGTTGAACACTGAAGCTTTCTTT
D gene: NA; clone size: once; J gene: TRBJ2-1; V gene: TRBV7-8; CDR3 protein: CASSLELAESSYNEQFF; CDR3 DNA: TGTGCCAGCAGCTTAGAACTAGCAGAAAGCTCCTACAATGAGCAGTTCTTC
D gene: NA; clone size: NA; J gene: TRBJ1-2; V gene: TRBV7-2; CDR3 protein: CASSADRTANYGYTF; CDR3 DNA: TGTGCCAGCAGCGCCGACCGGACAGCTAACTATGGCTACACCTTC
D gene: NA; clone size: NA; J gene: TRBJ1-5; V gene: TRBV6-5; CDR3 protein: CASSYSGAGNQPQHF; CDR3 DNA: TGTGCCAGCAGTTACAGCGGGGCAGGCAATCAGCCCCAGCATTTT
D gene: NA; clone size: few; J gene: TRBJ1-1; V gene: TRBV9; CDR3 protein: CASSVAQDTEAFF; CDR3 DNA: TGTGCCAGCAGCGTGGCTCAGGACACTGAAGCTTTCTTT
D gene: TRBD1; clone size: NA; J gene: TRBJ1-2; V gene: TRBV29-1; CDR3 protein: CSVLRGGMQGAGHTF; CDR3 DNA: TGCAGCGTTCTCCGTGGCGGAATGCAGGGGGCCGGTCACACCTTC
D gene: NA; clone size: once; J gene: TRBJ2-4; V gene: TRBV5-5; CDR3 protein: CASSFRGLQYF; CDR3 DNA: TGTGCCAGCAGCTTCCGAGGCCTCCAGTACTTC
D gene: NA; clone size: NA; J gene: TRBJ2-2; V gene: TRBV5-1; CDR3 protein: CASSLPLTGELFF; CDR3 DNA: TGCGCCAGCAGCCTCCCACTAACCGGGGAGCTGTTTTTT
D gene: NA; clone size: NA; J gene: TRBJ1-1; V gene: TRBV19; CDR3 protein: CASTRSSTGVAEAFF; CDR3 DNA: TGTGCCAGTACCCGAAGTAGTACAGGCGTCGCTGAAGCTTTCTTT
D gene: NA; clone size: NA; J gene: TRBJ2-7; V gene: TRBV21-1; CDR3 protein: CASRSGLAGVVYEQYF; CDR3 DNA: TGTGCCAGCAGATCAGGACTAGCGGGAGTGGTTTACGAGCAGTACTTC
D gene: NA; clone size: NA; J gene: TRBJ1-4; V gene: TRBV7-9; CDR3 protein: CASSSARGLTNEKLFF; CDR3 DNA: TGTGCCAGCAGCTCGGCGCGGGGGCTAACTAATGAAAAACTGTTTTTT
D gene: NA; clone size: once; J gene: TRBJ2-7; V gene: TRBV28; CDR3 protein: CASSRRRLYEQYF; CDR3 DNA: TGTGCCAGCAGCCGACGGAGGCTATACGAGCAGTACTTC
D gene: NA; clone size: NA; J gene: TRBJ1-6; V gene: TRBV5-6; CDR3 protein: CASSHRGDNSPLHF; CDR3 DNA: TGTGCCAGCAGCCATCGGGGTGATAATTCACCCCTCCACTTT
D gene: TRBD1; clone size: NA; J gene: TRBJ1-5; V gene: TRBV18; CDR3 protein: CASSPPQGEGIQPQHF; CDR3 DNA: TGTGCCAGCTCACCCCCACAGGGGGAAGGAATTCAGCCCCAGCATTTT
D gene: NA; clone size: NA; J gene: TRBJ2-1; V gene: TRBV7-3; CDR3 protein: CASPPQRDKLSSSYNEQFF; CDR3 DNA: TGTGCCAGCCCTCCCCAGCGGGACAAACTATCATCCTCCTACAATGAGCAGTTCTTC
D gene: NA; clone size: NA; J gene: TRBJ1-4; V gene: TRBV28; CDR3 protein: CASSLRERPNEKLFF; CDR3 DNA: TGTGCCAGCAGTTTACGGGAGCGCCCTAATGAAAAACTGTTTTTT
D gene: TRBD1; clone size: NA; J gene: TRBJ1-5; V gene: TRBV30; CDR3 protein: CAWSPGQGGIGNQPQHF; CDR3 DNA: TGTGCCTGGAGTCCGGGACAGGGGGGTATAGGCAATCAGCCCCAGCATTTT
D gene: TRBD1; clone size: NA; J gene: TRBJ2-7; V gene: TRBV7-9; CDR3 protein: CASSQTGGEQYF; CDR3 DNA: TGTGCCAGCAGCCAGACAGGGGGCGAGCAGTACTTC
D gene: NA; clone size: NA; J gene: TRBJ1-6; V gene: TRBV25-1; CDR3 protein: CASTDSLKGSPLHF; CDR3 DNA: TGTGCCAGCACGGACAGCCTCAAGGGATCACCCCTCCACTTT
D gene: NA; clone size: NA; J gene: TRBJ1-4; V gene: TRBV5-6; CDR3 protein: CASSPGLINEKLFF; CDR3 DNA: TGTGCCAGCAGCCCGGGACTGATTAATGAAAAACTGTTTTTT
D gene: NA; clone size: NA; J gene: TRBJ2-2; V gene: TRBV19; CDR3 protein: CASSFQGHTGELFF; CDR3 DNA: TGTGCCAGTAGTTTCCAGGGGCACACCGGGGAGCTGTTTTTT
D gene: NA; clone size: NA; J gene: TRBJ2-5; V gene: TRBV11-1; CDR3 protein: CASSSKRREETQYF; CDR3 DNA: TGTGCCAGCAGCTCAAAGCGGAGGGAGGAGACCCAGTACTTC
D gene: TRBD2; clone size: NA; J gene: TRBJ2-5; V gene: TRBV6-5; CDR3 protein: CASSYGTGGQETQYF; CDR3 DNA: TGTGCCAGCAGTTACGGGACGGGGGGCCAAGAGACCCAGTACTTC
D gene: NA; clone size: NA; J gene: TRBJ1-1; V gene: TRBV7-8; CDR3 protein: CASSLEAGMNTEAFF; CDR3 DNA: TGTGCCAGCAGCTTAGAGGCAGGGATGAACACTGAAGCTTTCTTT
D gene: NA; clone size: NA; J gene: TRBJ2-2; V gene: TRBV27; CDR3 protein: CASSGAGKTGELFF; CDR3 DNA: TGTGCCAGCAGTGGCGCAGGGAAGACCGGGGAGCTGTTTTTT
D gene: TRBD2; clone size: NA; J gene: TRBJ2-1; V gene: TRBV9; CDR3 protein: CASSPRWGGTSGRQGRNEQFF; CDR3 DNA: TGTGCCAGCAGCCCACGGTGGGGGGGGACTAGCGGGAGACAGGGGCGAAATGAGCAGTTCTTC
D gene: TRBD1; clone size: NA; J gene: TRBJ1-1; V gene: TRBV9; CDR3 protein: CASSEGQVGGAFF; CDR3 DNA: TGTGCCAGCAGCGAGGGACAGGTGGGGGGAGCTTTCTTT
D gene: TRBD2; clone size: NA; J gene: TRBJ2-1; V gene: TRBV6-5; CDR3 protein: CASSLSGGASEQFF; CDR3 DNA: TGTGCCAGCAGCCTGAGCGGGGGGGCATCTGAGCAGTTCTTC
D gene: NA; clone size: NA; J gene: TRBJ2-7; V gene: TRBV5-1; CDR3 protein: CASSLGSFEQYF; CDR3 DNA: TGCGCCAGCAGCCTTGGCAGTTTCGAGCAGTACTTC
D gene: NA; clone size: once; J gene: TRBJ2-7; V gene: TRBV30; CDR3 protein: CAWSTQGRSSQYF; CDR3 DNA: TGTGCCTGGAGCACCCAGGGAAGGTCGTCGCAGTACTTC
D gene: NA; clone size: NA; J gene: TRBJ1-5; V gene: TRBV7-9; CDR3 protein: CASSLGGGGRNQPQHF; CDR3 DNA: TGTGCCAGCAGCTTAGGGGGTGGGGGCCGCAATCAGCCCCAGCATTTT
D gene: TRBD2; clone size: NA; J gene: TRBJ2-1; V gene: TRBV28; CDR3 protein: CASSPSLAGGHNEQFF; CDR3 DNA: TGTGCCAGCAGCCCATCACTAGCGGGAGGGCACAATGAGCAGTTCTTC
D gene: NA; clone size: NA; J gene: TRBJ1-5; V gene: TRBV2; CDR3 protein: CASSEAGGYQPQHF; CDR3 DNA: TGTGCCAGCAGTGAAGCGGGAGGGTATCAGCCCCAGCATTTT
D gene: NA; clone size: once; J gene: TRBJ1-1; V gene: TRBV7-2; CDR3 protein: CASSSDRRLNTEAFF; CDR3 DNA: TGTGCCAGCAGCTCCGACAGGAGATTAAACACTGAAGCTTTCTTT
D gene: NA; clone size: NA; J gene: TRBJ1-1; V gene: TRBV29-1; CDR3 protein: CSVEGVRYSEAFF; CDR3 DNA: TGCAGCGTTGAGGGCGTCCGTTACTCTGAAGCTTTCTTT
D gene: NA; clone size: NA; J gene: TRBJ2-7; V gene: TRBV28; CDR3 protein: CASSTKTREVEQYF; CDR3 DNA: TGTGCCAGCAGTACAAAGACGAGGGAGGTCGAGCAGTACTTC
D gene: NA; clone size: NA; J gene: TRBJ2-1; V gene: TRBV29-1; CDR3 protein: CSALSSGNEQFF; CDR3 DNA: TGCAGCGCCTTGTCTAGTGGCAATGAGCAGTTCTTC
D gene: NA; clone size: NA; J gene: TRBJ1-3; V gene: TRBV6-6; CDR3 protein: CASSYQTASSGNTIYF; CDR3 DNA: TGTGCCAGCAGTTACCAAACAGCAAGCTCTGGAAACACCATATATTTT
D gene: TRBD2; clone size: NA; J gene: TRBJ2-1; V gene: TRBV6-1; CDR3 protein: CASRREGNNEQFF; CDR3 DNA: TGTGCCAGCAGGAGGGAGGGAAACAATGAGCAGTTCTTC
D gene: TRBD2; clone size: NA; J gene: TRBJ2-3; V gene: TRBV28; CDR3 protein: CASSPRGRDTRGTQYF; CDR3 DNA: TGTGCCAGCAGTCCCCGCGGGAGGGATACTCGCGGTACGCAGTATTTT
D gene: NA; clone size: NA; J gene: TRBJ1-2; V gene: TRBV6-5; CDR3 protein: CASSSSPGPGVGYTF; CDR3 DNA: TGTGCCAGCAGTTCCTCGCCTGGACCGGGGGTTGGCTACACCTTC
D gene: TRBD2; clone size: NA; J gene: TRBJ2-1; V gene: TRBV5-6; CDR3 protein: CASSPTYSGGYNEQFF; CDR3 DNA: TGTGCCAGCAGCCCGACCTATAGCGGGGGGTACAATGAGCAGTTCTTC
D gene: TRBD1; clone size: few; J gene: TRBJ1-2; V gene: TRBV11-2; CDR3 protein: CASSSPRGRRGYGYTF; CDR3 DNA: TGTGCCAGCAGCTCGCCCAGGGGGCGCCGGGGCTATGGCTACACCTTC
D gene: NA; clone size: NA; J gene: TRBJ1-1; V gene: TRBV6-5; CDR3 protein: CASSYVGVANTEAFF; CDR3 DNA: TGTGCCAGCAGTTACGTCGGGGTGGCGAACACTGAAGCTTTCTTT
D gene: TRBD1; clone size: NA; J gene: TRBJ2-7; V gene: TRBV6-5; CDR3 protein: CASSYWTGVSSYEQYF; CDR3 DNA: TGTGCCAGCAGTTACTGGACAGGGGTGAGCTCCTACGAGCAGTACTTC
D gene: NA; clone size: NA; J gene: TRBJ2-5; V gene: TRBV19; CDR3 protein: CASRQGGGKTQYF; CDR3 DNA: TGTGCCAGCCGGCAGGGTGGAGGGAAGACCCAGTACTTC